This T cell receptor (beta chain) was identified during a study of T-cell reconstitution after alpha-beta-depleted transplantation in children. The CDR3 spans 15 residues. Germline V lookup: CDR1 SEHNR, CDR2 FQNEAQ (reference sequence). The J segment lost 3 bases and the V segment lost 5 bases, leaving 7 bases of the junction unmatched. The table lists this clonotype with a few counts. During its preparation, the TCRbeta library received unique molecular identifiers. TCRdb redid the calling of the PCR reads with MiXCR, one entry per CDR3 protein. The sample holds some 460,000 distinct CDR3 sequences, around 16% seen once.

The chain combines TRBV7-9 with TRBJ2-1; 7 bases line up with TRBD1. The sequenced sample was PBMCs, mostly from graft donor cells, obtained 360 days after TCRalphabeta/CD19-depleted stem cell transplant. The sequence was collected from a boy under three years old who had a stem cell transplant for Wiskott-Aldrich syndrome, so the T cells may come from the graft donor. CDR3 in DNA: TGTGCCAGCAGCCTGACAGGGAAGATCTACAATGAGCAGTTCTTC. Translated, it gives CASSLTGKIYNEQFF.